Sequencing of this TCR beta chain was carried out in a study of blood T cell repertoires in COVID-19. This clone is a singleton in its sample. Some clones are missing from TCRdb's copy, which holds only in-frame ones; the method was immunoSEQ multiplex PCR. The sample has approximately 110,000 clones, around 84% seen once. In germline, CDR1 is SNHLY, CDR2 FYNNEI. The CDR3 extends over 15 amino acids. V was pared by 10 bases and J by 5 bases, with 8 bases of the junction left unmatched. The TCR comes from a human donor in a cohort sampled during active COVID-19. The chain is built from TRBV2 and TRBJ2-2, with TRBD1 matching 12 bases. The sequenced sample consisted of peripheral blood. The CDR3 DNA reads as TGTGCCACCAGAAGGGACAGGGGGCGAACCGGGGAGCTGTTTTTT. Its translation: CATRRDRGRTGELFF.